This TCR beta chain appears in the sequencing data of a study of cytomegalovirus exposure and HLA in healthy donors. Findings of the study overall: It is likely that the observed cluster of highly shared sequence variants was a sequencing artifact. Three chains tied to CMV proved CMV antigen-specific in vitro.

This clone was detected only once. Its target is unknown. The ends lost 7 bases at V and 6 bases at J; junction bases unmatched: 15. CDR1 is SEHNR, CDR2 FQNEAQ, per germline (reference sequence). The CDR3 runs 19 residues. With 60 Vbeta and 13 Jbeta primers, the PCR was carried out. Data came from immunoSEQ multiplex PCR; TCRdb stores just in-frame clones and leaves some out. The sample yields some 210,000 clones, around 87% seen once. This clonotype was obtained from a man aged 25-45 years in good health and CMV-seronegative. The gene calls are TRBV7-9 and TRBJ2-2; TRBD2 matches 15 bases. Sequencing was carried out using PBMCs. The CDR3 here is CASIMGLAGGLVLPGELFF. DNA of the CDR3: TGTGCCAGCATCATGGGACTAGCGGGGGGACTGGTTCTACCCGGGGAGCTGTTTTTT.